These 18 T cell receptor beta chains were all obtained from the same sample, sequenced in a study of blood T cell repertoires in COVID-19. Here immunoSEQ multiplex PCR was the method, and the copy in TCRdb shows in-frame clones only, minus some. The top ten clones hold roughly 2.1% of a sample with around 90,000 clones, 80% to 90% of them seen once. Material: peripheral blood. These receptors originate from a man over 45 with COVID-19, enrolled during active disease.

This rearrangement joins TRBV19 to TRBJ1-5, with 8 bases fitting TRBD1. With 7 bases clipped from V and 3 bases from J, the junction kept 2 bases outside the gene matches. CDR1 is LNHDA, CDR2 SQIVND, per germline (reference sequence). The CDR3 loop spans 13 amino acids. In DNA, the CDR3 is TGTGCCAGTAACAGGGGGTCCAATCAGCCCCAGCATTTT. This gives the protein CASNRGSNQPQHF.

The V gene is TRBV19, the J gene TRBJ2-2; D unclear. This CDR3 spans 15 amino acids. Between the trimmed V and J ends, which lost 9 bases and 0 bases, there was a span of 14 bases. The germline V gene encodes CDR1 LNHDA and CDR2 SQIVND (reference sequence). Here the CDR3 reads CASTWRNANTGELFF. For the CDR3, the DNA is TGTGCCAGCACGTGGAGAAATGCGAACACCGGGGAGCTGTTTTTT.

J is TRBJ2-1 and V is TRBV20-1, with TRBD2 matching 8 bases. The CDR3 covers 11 residues. Looked up from germline, CDR1 is DFQATT and CDR2 is SNEGSKA (reference sequence). J gave up 8 bases and V 4 bases, and 1 base lay outside the gene matches. The CDR3 region has the DNA TGCAGTGCTACTAGCGGGCATGAGCAGTTCTTC. It encodes CSATSGHEQFF.

On this clone itself: The sample holds other DNA sequences that translate to the same CDR3. The chain combines TRBV30 with TRBJ1-5; D call uncertain. CDR1 and CDR2 (germline): GTSNPN, SVGIG (reference sequence). Between the trimmed V and J ends, which lost 0 bases and 4 bases, there was a span of 7 bases. The CDR3 has 13 residues. CDR3 amino acids: CAWSVGGNQPQHF. The CDR3 nucleotides read TGTGCCTGGAGTGTAGGAGGGAATCAGCCCCAGCATTTT.

V usage is TRBV18 and J usage is TRBJ2-1; tentatively, D is TRBD1 (5 bases). Germline CDR1 and CDR2: KGHSH and LQKENI. CDR3 size: 13 residues. The V and J ends lost 2 bases and 5 bases respectively, with 7 bases between them. CDR3 residues: CASSPSRDNEQFF. Written as DNA, the CDR3 is TGTGCCAGCTCACCATCCAGGGACAATGAGCAGTTCTTC.

This clone was seen just once. V and J are TRBV5-4 and TRBJ2-6; 7 bases line up with TRBD1. V gave up 5 bases and J gave up 4 bases; unmatched junction bases: 9. There are 16 residues in the CDR3. CDR1 is SGHNT and CDR2 is YYREEE in the germline V gene (reference sequence). CDR3 DNA: TGTGCCAGCAGGATGACAGGGTCGCGGGGGGCCAACGTCCTGACTTTC. This encodes CASRMTGSRGANVLTF. The whole variable domain, filled in from reference TRBV5-4 and TRBJ2-6, reads ETGVTQSPTHLIKTRGQQVTLRCSSQSGHNTVSWYQQALGQGPQFIFQYYREEENGRGNFPPRFSGLQFPNYSSELNVNALELDDSALYLCASRMTGSRGANVLTFGAGSRLTVL.

In its sample, this clone was seen a few times. The chain has TRBV2 and TRBJ1-2; D uncertain. Trimming stripped 2 bases from V and 0 bases from J, with 7 bases between. Germline V lookup: CDR1 SNHLY, CDR2 FYNNEI. This CDR3 spans 14 amino acids. The DNA for the CDR3 is TGTGCCAGCAGTGAACAGGTAGCTAACTATGGCTACACCTTC. This sequence encodes CASSEQVANYGYTF.

The chain employs TRBV5-1 and TRBJ1-5; D might be TRBD1 (6 bases). Germline values: CDR1 SGHRS, CDR2 YFSETQ. Trimming pared 4 bases from V and 4 bases from J, leaving 15 bases between. This CDR3 has 15 residues. CDR3 sequence reads: CASSPQQGPNQPQHF. The CDR3 region has the DNA TGCGCCAGCAGCCCGCAACAGGGCCCTAATCAGCCCCAGCATTTT. Based on the CDR3 plus reference TRBV5-1 and TRBJ1-5, the full variable domain is KAGVTQTPRYLIKTRGQQVTLSCSPISGHRSVSWYQQTPGQGLQFLFEYFSETQRNKGNFPGRFSGRQFSNSRSEMNVSTLELGDSALYLCASSPQQGPNQPQHFGDGTRLSIL.

V usage is TRBV5-1 and J usage is TRBJ1-5; 9 nucleotides agree with TRBD1. The germline gives CDR1 SGHRS, CDR2 YFSETQ. This CDR3 is built from 19 residues. Unmatched junction bases numbered 14, after V lost 4 bases and J lost 0 bases. CDR3 sequence (DNA): TGCGCCAGCAGCCCCTTCCGGGACAGGGAAGTTTCTAGCAATCAGCCCCAGCATTTT. It yields the protein CASSPFRDREVSSNQPQHF. Full variable domain (remainder filled in from reference TRBV5-1 and TRBJ1-5): KAGVTQTPRYLIKTRGQQVTLSCSPISGHRSVSWYQQTPGQGLQFLFEYFSETQRNKGNFPGRFSGRQFSNSRSEMNVSTLELGDSALYLCASSPFRDREVSSNQPQHFGDGTRLSIL.

There are a few counts of this clone. V and J are TRBV5-1 and TRBJ1-3; unclear D gene. The CDR3 loop spans 16 amino acids. V gave up 1 base and J gave up 0 bases, with 11 bases separating them. Germline assignment: CDR1 SGHRS and CDR2 YFSETQ. The chain's CDR3 is CASSLYGGNSGNTIYF. The CDR3 nucleotides read TGCGCCAGCAGCTTGTACGGCGGAAACTCTGGAAACACCATATATTTT.

The CDR3 sequence: CASSVRDKAEAFF. The CDR3 DNA sequence: TGTGCCAGCTCTGTCCGGGACAAGGCTGAAGCTTTCTTT. The chain carries TRBV18 and TRBJ1-1, with TRBD1 as a possible D gene (6 bases). The CDR3 has 13 amino acids. From germline, CDR1 is KGHSH and CDR2 LQKENI. Trimming shortened V by 6 bases and J by 6 bases, and 14 bases separated the two germline ends.

The CDR3 nucleotides are TGTGCCAGTAGTTCGGGACTAGCGGCTAAAGAGACCCAGTACTTC. Residues: CASSSGLAAKETQYF. The rearrangement links TRBV19 to TRBJ2-5; 11 bases line up with TRBD2. The CDR3 consists of 15 residues. V shed 5 bases, J shed 3 bases, and the junction held 5 bases outside the gene matches. Looked up from germline, CDR1 is LNHDA and CDR2 is SQIVND (reference sequence). Complete variable domain (other parts from reference TRBV19 and TRBJ2-5): DGGITQSPKYLFRKEGQNVTLSCEQNLNHDAMYWYRQDPGQGLRLIYYSQIVNDFQKGDIAEGYSVSREKKESFPLTVTSAQKNPTAFYLCASSSGLAAKETQYFGPGTRLLVL.

The table lists this clone with a count of one. V gene TRBV6-5 combines with J gene TRBJ1-2; 7 positions match TRBD1. Germline CDR1 is MNHEY and CDR2 is SVGAGI. V gave up 6 bases and J gave up 9 bases; unmatched junction bases: 16. This CDR3 region has 15 residues. CDR3: CASSLLGGGNVRYTF. The CDR3 DNA reads as TGTGCCAGCAGCCTACTAGGGGGCGGCAACGTACGCTACACCTTC.

This chain joins TRBV11-2 and TRBJ2-7; perhaps TRBD2 as D (5 bases). This CDR3 is built from 14 residues. CDR1 SGHAT and CDR2 FQNNGV come from the germline V gene. V was shortened by 3 bases and J by 3 bases, with 12 bases between the two germline ends. This CDR3 is CASSLTAGNYEQYF. CDR3 sequence (DNA): TGTGCCAGCAGCTTGACCGCCGGGAACTACGAGCAGTACTTC. The full variable domain, its missing parts supplied by reference TRBV11-2 and TRBJ2-7, is EAGVAQSPRYKIIEKRQSVAFWCNPISGHATLYWYQQILGQGPKLLIQFQNNGVVDDSQLPKDRFSAERLKGVDSTLKIQPAKLEDSAVYLCASSLTAGNYEQYFGPGTRLTVT.

There are a few counts of this clone. The V gene is TRBV4-1, the J gene TRBJ2-1; a weak D match, TRBD2 (6 bases). Trimming took 1 base from V and 3 from J, leaving 10 bases between them. The CDR3 runs to 15 residues. From germline, CDR1 is MGHRA and CDR2 YSYEKL. This chain's CDR3 is CASSQVGLNYNEQFF. CDR3 coding DNA: TGCGCCAGCAGCCAAGTGGGACTTAACTACAATGAGCAGTTCTTC.

The rearrangement links TRBV7-9 to TRBJ1-1, with TRBD1 matching over 7 bases. V dropped 6 bases and J dropped 0; count of bases not matched to a gene: 4. Germline values: CDR1 SEHNR, CDR2 FQNEAQ (reference sequence). The CDR3 contains 14 residues. As DNA, the CDR3 is TGTGCCAGCAGGGTAGGGGGCGTGAACACTGAAGCTTTCTTT. It codes for CASRVGGVNTEAFF.

The chain couples TRBV5-4 to TRBJ2-3; TRBD1 is a possible D gene (6 bases). The V and J ends lost 2 bases and 1 base respectively, with 8 bases between them. Germline V CDR1 and CDR2: SGHNT, YYREEE (reference sequence). The CDR3 sequence is 14 residues long. CDR3 sequence: CASSLQGRTDTQYF. CDR3 nucleotide sequence: TGTGCCAGCAGCTTACAGGGACGCACAGATACGCAGTATTTT.

This clone has more than one count but fewer than ten. The chain has TRBV5-5 and TRBJ1-1; 8 bases match TRBD1. The ends lost 4 bases at V and 4 bases at J; junction bases unmatched: 6. Germline values: CDR1 SGHKS, CDR2 YYEKEE (reference sequence). There are 14 residues in the CDR3. CDR3 sequence: CASSQTGAGTEAFF. CDR3 nucleotides: TGTGCCAGCAGCCAGACAGGGGCGGGCACTGAAGCTTTCTTT.